This T cell receptor (beta chain) was profiled in a study of T-cell reconstitution after alpha-beta-depleted transplantation in children. Study conclusions and caveats: After transplant, high TCRbeta diversity at day 60 in some patients arose from surviving recipient T cells and thymic progenitors. Where alpha-beta T cells came from about two months after transplant was reportedly several hundred expanded graft clones. After one year, T-cell counts and TCRbeta diversity mostly came from new T cells.

Germline values: CDR1 SQVTM, CDR2 ANQGSEA. This CDR3 has 12 residues. V shed 0 bases and J shed 4 bases, with 6 bases lying between them. Many counts were recorded for this clonotype. What it binds is unknown. Preparing the TCRbeta library involved the use of unique molecular identifiers. TCRdb re-derived calls from the PCR reads in MiXCR, one entry per CDR3 protein. The data hold about 490,000 distinct CDR3 sequences, with over 9.5% observed a single time. The sample in question was PBMCs, obtained before TCRalphabeta/CD19-depleted stem cell transplant. This clonotype was sampled from a child aged 2-15 years with inherited bone marrow failure, due to receive a stem cell transplant. V gene TRBV29-1 combines with J gene TRBJ1-1, with D possibly being TRBD1 (5 bases). DNA for the CDR3: TGCAGCGTTGAAGAAGGGGCCACTGAAGCTTTCTTT. Its protein product is CSVEEGATEAFF.